Listed here are 29 T cell receptor beta chains from one sample, sequenced in a study of tumor-infiltrating lymphocytes in localized non-small cell lung cancer. Some clones are missing from TCRdb's copy, which holds only in-frame ones; the method was immunoSEQ multiplex PCR. The table has about 24,000 clones, about three fifths seen once. The material sequenced was lung tumor tissue. These receptors all stem from a human donor with non-small cell lung cancer.

The chain combines TRBV18 with TRBJ2-6; 7 bases are a match to TRBD2. With 5 bases clipped from V and 3 bases from J, the junction kept 4 bases outside the gene matches. CDR3 length: 15 residues. Germline values: CDR1 KGHSH, CDR2 LQKENI. In DNA form, the CDR3 reads TGTGCCAGCTCATCCGGGGAGGGTGGGGCCAACGTCCTGACTTTC. The encoded protein is CASSSGEGGANVLTF.

The rearrangement links TRBV7-3 to TRBJ2-5; D unresolved. The CDR3 length is 13 residues. The germline gives CDR1 SGHTA, CDR2 FQGTGA. Trimming took 5 bases from V and 5 from J, leaving 12 bases between them. CDR3 DNA sequence: TGTGCCAGCAGCAAAGGGAACAAGGAGACCCAGTACTTC. It is translated as CASSKGNKETQYF.

This clone came up a few times. The V call is TRBV9, the J call TRBJ1-1; D is possibly TRBD1 (6 bases). The CDR3 totals 15 residues. Trimming pared 6 bases from V and 0 bases from J, leaving 15 bases between. CDR1 and CDR2 (germline): SGDLS, YYNGEE. This chain's CDR3 is CASTEEDSMNTEAFF. CDR3 DNA: TGTGCCAGCACCGAAGAGGACAGCATGAACACTGAAGCTTTCTTT.

A word on this clone: At one end, the junction sequence differs from germline, possibly due to a read error. J is TRBJ1-4 and V is TRBV4-1; D is undetermined. The CDR3 is 15 residues long. CDR1 and CDR2 from the germline V gene are MGHRA and YSYEKL. In nucleotides, the CDR3 is TGCGCCAGCAGCCAAGAAGACAACGGGAATGAAAAACTGTTTTTC. Translated, it gives CASSQEDNGNEKLFF.

This clone showed up just once. The V and J genes are TRBV5-5 and TRBJ2-7, with a possible D match to TRBD2 (6 bases). Trimming shortened V by 3 bases and J by 0 bases, and 13 bases separated the two germline ends. Per germline, CDR1 SGHKS and CDR2 YYEKEE (reference sequence). This CDR3 has 15 amino acids. As DNA, the CDR3 is TGTGCCAGCAGCTCCGGGACCGGGAGCTCCTACGAGCAGTACTTC. Translating it yields CASSSGTGSSYEQYF.

Within the sample, this clone is medium-sized. The chain links TRBV19 to TRBJ2-2; TRBD1 matches at 7 bases. This CDR3 comprises 15 residues. The germline CDR1 and CDR2 sequences are LNHDA and SQIVND (reference sequence). V was pared by 5 bases and J by 3 bases, with 6 bases of the junction left unmatched. The CDR3 loop reads CASSRSTGDTGELFF. The CDR3 DNA follows: TGTGCCAGTAGTCGAAGTACAGGGGACACCGGGGAGCTGTTTTTT.

The chain carries TRBV28 and TRBJ1-4, with D possibly matching TRBD1 (6 bases). Germline V CDR1 and CDR2: MDHEN, SYDVKM. The V gene lost 8 bases and the J gene lost 0 bases, with 13 bases spanning the gap. The CDR3 spans 15 residues. CDR3 sequence (DNA): TGTGCCAGCGCGGACAGCGGAACAACTAATGAAAAACTGTTTTTT. Translation gives CASADSGTTNEKLFF.

The chain carries TRBV7-9 and TRBJ1-4, with D perhaps matching TRBD1 (6 bases). Germline V gene data show CDR1 as SEHNR and CDR2 as FQNEAQ (reference sequence). This CDR3 is 14 amino acids long. Trimming cost V 5 bases and J 6 bases, with 13 bases left between them. The CDR3 DNA follows: TGTGCCAGCAGCCCCACGGGACACGATGAAAAACTGTTTTTT. Encoded protein: CASSPTGHDEKLFF.

This clone ranks as medium-sized (0.01 to 0.1%). CDR3 DNA: TGTGCCAGCAGCTCCCCAAGGACCGTCTACAATGAGCAGTTCTTC. Translation gives CASSSPRTVYNEQFF. The chain uses TRBV11-3 and TRBJ2-1; no reliable D call. Germline values: CDR1 SGHNT, CDR2 YENEEA. The V end lost 4 bases, the J end lost 3 bases, and 13 bases lay between the germline ends. The CDR3 covers 15 residues.

The V and J genes are TRBV5-1 and TRBJ2-1; weak D call: TRBD1 (7 bases). The CDR3 contains 16 residues. V was clipped by 3 bases and J by 0 bases, with 13 bases between them. Germline V CDR1 and CDR2: SGHRS, YFSETQ. CDR3 residues: CASSSGDRASYNEQFF. CDR3 in DNA: TGCGCCAGCAGCTCGGGGGACAGAGCCTCCTACAATGAGCAGTTCTTC.

This clone was observed a few times. The V and J genes are TRBV7-9 and TRBJ2-1; TRBD2 matches at 8 bases. J was trimmed by 8 bases and V by 4 bases; bases with no gene match: 10. The CDR3 consists of 15 residues. The V gene's germline CDR1 is SEHNR and CDR2 FQNEAQ (reference sequence). Here the CDR3 DNA reads TGTGCCAGCAGCTCGACTGCGGGAGGATTTGATGAGCAGTTCTTC. It translates to CASSSTAGGFDEQFF.

This chain joins TRBV19 and TRBJ2-7; 8 bases align to TRBD2. V trimming: 9 bases; J trimming: 6 bases; junction bases outside the gene matches: 13. Germline CDR1 is LNHDA and CDR2 is SQIVND (reference sequence). The CDR3 length is 14 residues. This CDR3 is CASGSGNLPGEQYF. For the CDR3, the DNA is TGTGCCAGCGGTAGCGGGAACCTCCCCGGCGAGCAGTACTTC.

The chain's CDR3 is CASSLGQGRTYNEQFF. The DNA of the CDR3 is TGTGCCAGCAGCCTGGGACAGGGGCGAACCTACAATGAGCAGTTCTTC. This rearrangement joins TRBV7-7 to TRBJ2-1; 10 bases agree with TRBD1. The CDR3 extends over 16 amino acids. Germline loops: CDR1 SSHAT, CDR2 FNYEAQ (reference sequence). Trimming at V came to 5 bases and at J to 2 bases, leaving 6 bases not matched to a gene.

A few counts support this clone. The genes are TRBV12-1 and TRBJ2-1; TRBD2, the table's D call, lacks a check against the DNA. TRBV12-1 has pseudogene status. The CDR3 has 13 residues. The chain's CDR3 is CAGGMGDYNEQFF. CDR3 DNA sequence: TGTGCCGGCGGGATGGGGGACTACAATGAGCAGTTCTTC.

The V and J genes are TRBV6-1 and TRBJ2-2, with TRBD2 matching over 9 bases. The junction had 3 bases not matched to a gene; V was cut back by 5 bases and J by 8 bases. The CDR3 extends over 13 amino acids. Per the germline V gene, CDR1 is MNHNS and CDR2 is SASEGT. This chain's CDR3 is CASSYSGSGELFF. In DNA, the CDR3 is TGTGCCAGCAGTTATAGCGGGAGTGGGGAGCTGTTTTTT.

The V call is TRBV7-9, the J call TRBJ1-1; 9 bases match TRBD1. J was trimmed by 0 bases and V by 2 bases; bases with no gene match: 10. The CDR3 is made up of 18 amino acids. Looked up from germline, CDR1 is SEHNR and CDR2 is FQNEAQ (reference sequence). The CDR3 reads CASSLSGTGYDVNTEAFF. The DNA for the CDR3 is TGTGCCAGCAGCTTATCTGGGACAGGGTACGACGTGAACACTGAAGCTTTCTTT.

This rearrangement joins TRBV6-1 to TRBJ1-2; D is ambiguous. The V gene lost 7 bases and the J gene lost 3 bases, with 15 bases spanning the gap. From germline, CDR1 is MNHNS and CDR2 SASEGT. The CDR3 length is 14 residues. CDR3 coding DNA: TGTGCCAGCATCCCCTATGGCGGCGACTATGGCTACACCTTC. Its translation: CASIPYGGDYGYTF.

This clone has more than one count but fewer than ten. V gene TRBV5-1 combines with J gene TRBJ1-1; D is ambiguous. Germline V gives CDR1 SGHRS, CDR2 YFSETQ. V lost 0 bases, J lost 6 bases, and 12 bases lay in between. The CDR3 totals 14 residues. The CDR3 here is CASSLALEVAEAFF. The CDR3 DNA reads TGCGCCAGCAGCTTGGCTCTGGAGGTCGCTGAAGCTTTCTTT.

This clone was detected a few times. V is TRBV5-4 and J is TRBJ2-1; tentatively, D is TRBD1 (6 bases). Trimming stripped 4 bases from V and 14 bases from J, with 16 bases between. This CDR3 is 12 amino acids long. Germline V gene lookup returns CDR1 SGHNT and CDR2 YYREEE (reference sequence). The CDR3 loop reads CASSIEDSPEFF. The CDR3 coding sequence is TGTGCCAGCAGCATAGAGGACAGTCCGGAGTTCTTC.

The J gene is TRBJ1-2, the V gene TRBV6-5; 9 bases match TRBD1. The CDR3 length is 13 residues. The germline gives CDR1 MNHEY, CDR2 SVGAGI. The V gene end was trimmed by 7 bases and the J gene end by 9 bases; junction bases not matched to a gene: 9. The CDR3 loop is CASTLGQGRRYTF. As DNA, the CDR3 is TGTGCCAGCACCCTGGGACAGGGTCGTCGCTACACCTTC.

This clone was counted between two and nine times. The chain couples TRBV11-2 to TRBJ2-1; D could derive from TRBD1 or TRBD2 (5 bases each). V gave up 7 bases and J gave up 0 bases, with 13 bases separating them. From germline, CDR1 is SGHAT and CDR2 FQNNGV. This CDR3 has 15 amino acids. The CDR3 DNA follows: TGTGCCAGCATCGGGACGGGGAGCTCCTACAATGAGCAGTTCTTC. Protein: CASIGTGSSYNEQFF.

The chain carries TRBV19 and TRBJ1-4; D perhaps matches TRBD1 (5 bases). Germline V gives CDR1 LNHDA, CDR2 SQIVND (reference sequence). V lost 7 bases, J lost 12 bases, and 12 bases lay in between. There are 11 residues in the CDR3. The CDR3 region has the DNA TGTGCCAGTACTGGGGCAAGACAACTGTTTTTT. Encoded protein: CASTGARQLFF. Variable domain in full (rest from reference TRBV19 and TRBJ1-4): DGGITQSPKYLFRKEGQNVTLSCEQNLNHDAMYWYRQDPGQGLRLIYYSQIVNDFQKGDIAEGYSVSREKKESFPLTVTSAQKNPTAFYLCASTGARQLFFGSGTQLSVL.

The chain has TRBV4-1 and TRBJ1-1; 11 bases are shared with TRBD1. CDR1 is MGHRA, CDR2 YSYEKL, per germline. The length of the CDR3 is 17 residues. Trimming at V came to 4 bases and at J to 0 bases, leaving 7 bases not matched to a gene. The CDR3 bases are TGCGCCAGCAGCCTAAGGGACAGGGGGGAAATGAACACTGAAGCTTTCTTT. Translating it yields CASSLRDRGEMNTEAFF.

This chain uses TRBV5-1 with TRBJ2-1; D is perhaps TRBD1 (6 bases). This CDR3 spans 14 amino acids. CDR1 is SGHRS and CDR2 is YFSETQ in the germline V gene. V was pared by 3 bases and J by 9 bases, with 16 bases between. The DNA for the CDR3 is TGCGCCAGCAGCTCCGGACAGCCCCCAGGTGAGCAGTTCTTC. Translating it yields CASSSGQPPGEQFF. The complete variable domain, with remaining parts taken from reference TRBV5-1 and TRBJ2-1, reads KAGVTQTPRYLIKTRGQQVTLSCSPISGHRSVSWYQQTPGQGLQFLFEYFSETQRNKGNFPGRFSGRQFSNSRSEMNVSTLELGDSALYLCASSSGQPPGEQFFGPGTRLTVL.

This clone was seen only a few times. The chain employs TRBV18 and TRBJ1-1; D gene uncertain. Trimming stripped 3 bases from V and 3 bases from J, with 11 bases between. CDR1 KGHSH and CDR2 LQKENI come from the germline V gene. CDR3 length: 14 residues. In DNA form, the CDR3 reads TGTGCCAGCTCACCGGGCAGTTGGGACACTGAAGCTTTCTTT. Amino acids: CASSPGSWDTEAFF.

The chain has TRBV10-2 and TRBJ2-7; the match to TRBD1 covers 7 bases. Germline lookup yields CDR1 WSHSY and CDR2 SAAADI. This CDR3 comprises 14 residues. Trimming removed 6 bases from V and 3 bases from J; junction bases left unmatched: 8. In DNA form, the CDR3 reads TGCGCCAGCAGCGAGCCGGACAGGAGCTACGAGCAGTACTTC. Encoded protein: CASSEPDRSYEQYF.

This clone was detected only a few times. The CDR3 DNA reads TGTGCCAGCATTGGAAGGGGAAGGGACACTGAAGCTTTCTTT. Protein sequence: CASIGRGRDTEAFF. The chain carries TRBV6-1 and TRBJ1-1, with a tentative D call TRBD1 (5 bases). Trimming took off 7 bases at V and 3 bases at J, with 15 bases between the two ends. The CDR3 covers 14 residues. CDR1 MNHNS and CDR2 SASEGT come from the germline V gene.

V usage is TRBV7-9 and J usage is TRBJ1-2; no clear D gene. Looked up from germline, CDR1 is SEHNR and CDR2 is FQNEAQ (reference sequence). V lost 1 base to trimming and J lost 8 bases, with 8 bases between them. CDR3 length: 12 residues. The CDR3 loop reads CASSLVGGGYTF. The CDR3 DNA follows: TGTGCCAGCAGCTTAGTTGGCGGCGGCTACACCTTC.

This chain uses TRBV28 with TRBJ2-5, with 8 bases aligning to TRBD2. V trimming: 8 bases; J trimming: 1 base; junction bases outside the gene matches: 12. The V gene's germline CDR1 is MDHEN and CDR2 SYDVKM. The CDR3 runs 16 residues. The CDR3 reads CASLGATSASQETQYF. The DNA for the CDR3 is TGTGCCAGCTTAGGGGCGACTAGCGCGTCCCAAGAGACCCAGTACTTC.